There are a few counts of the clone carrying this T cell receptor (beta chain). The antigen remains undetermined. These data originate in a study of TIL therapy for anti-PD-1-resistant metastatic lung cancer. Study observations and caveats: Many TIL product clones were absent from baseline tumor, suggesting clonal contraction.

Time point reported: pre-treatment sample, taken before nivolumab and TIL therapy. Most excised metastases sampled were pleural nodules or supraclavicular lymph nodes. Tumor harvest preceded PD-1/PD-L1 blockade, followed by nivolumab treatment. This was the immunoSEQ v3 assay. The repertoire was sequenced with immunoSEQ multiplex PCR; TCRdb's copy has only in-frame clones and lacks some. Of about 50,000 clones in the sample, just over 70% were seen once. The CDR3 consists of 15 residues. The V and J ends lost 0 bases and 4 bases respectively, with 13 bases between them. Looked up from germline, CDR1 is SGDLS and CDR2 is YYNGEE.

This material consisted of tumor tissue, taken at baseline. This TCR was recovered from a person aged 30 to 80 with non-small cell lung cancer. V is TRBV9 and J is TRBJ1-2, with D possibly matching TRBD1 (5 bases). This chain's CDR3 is CASSVDDKGIYGYTF. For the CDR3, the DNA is TGTGCCAGCAGCGTAGATGACAAGGGGATCTATGGCTACACCTTC.